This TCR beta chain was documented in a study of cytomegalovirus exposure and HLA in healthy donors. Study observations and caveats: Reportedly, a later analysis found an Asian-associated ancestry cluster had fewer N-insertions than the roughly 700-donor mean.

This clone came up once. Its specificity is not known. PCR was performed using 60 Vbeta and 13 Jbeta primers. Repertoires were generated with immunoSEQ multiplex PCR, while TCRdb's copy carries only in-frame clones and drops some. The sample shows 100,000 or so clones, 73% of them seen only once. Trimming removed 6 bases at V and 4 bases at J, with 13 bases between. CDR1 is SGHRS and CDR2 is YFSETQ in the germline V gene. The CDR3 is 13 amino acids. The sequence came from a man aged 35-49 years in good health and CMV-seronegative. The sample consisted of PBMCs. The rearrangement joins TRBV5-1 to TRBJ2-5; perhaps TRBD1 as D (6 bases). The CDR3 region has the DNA TGCGCCAGCACCCGGGACACTCCAGAGACCCAGTACTTC. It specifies CASTRDTPETQYF.